The 27 T cell receptor beta chains below all came from one sample that was sequenced in a study of CD8 T cells in Susac syndrome. The RNA, roughly 0.45 to 1 ug, was put through reverse transcription using random hexamers. TCRdb reanalysed the immunoSEQ multiplex PCR reads using MiXCR and keeps one entry per CDR3 protein. The data contain approximately 170,000 distinct CDR3 sequences, about 93% of them singletons. The sample taken for sequencing was CD4+ T cells from PBMCs. These receptors came from a human donor in good health.

The chain carries TRBV29-1 and TRBJ2-1; TRBD2 aligns across 9 bases. This CDR3 spans 12 amino acids. The germline V gene encodes CDR1 SQVTM and CDR2 ANQGSEA. The CDR3 nucleotides read TGCGGAGGCGGGGGGGGAGCGAATGAGCAGTTCTTC. Translated: CGGGGGANEQFF.

This chain links TRBV30 with TRBJ2-7; the match to TRBD1 covers 9 bases. The V and J ends lost 5 bases and 6 bases, in that order; junction bases with no gene match: 5. There are 12 residues in the CDR3. Germline-derived CDR1 and CDR2 are GTSNPN and SVGIG (reference sequence). The CDR3 DNA sequence: TGTGCCTGGGGGGACAGGGAACGCGAGCAGTACTTC. It is translated as CAWGDREREQYF.

The chain uses TRBV9 and TRBJ1-2; 7 bases fit TRBD1. V lost 7 bases, J lost 4 bases, and 7 bases stayed unmatched. CDR1 SGDLS and CDR2 YYNGEE come from the germline V gene. This CDR3 is 13 amino acids long. CDR3 sequence: CASRNRDSYGYTF. The CDR3 nucleotides are TGTGCCAGCCGTAACAGGGACAGCTATGGCTACACCTTC.

The CDR3: CASSLAGLGAYEQYF. The DNA for the CDR3 is TGTGCCAGCAGCTTAGCGGGACTCGGCGCCTACGAGCAGTACTTC. The chain links TRBV7-2 to TRBJ2-7, with a tentative D call TRBD2 (6 bases). Trimming cost V 0 bases and J 2 bases, with 11 bases left between them. This CDR3 has 15 residues. CDR1 and CDR2 (germline): SGHTA, FQGNSA.

The V and J genes are TRBV18 and TRBJ1-1, with 7 bases matching TRBD1. The V and J ends lost 6 bases and 0 bases, in that order; junction bases with no gene match: 10. This CDR3 contains 16 residues. CDR1 is KGHSH and CDR2 is LQKENI in the germline V gene. The DNA of the CDR3 is TGTGCCAGCTCGCCCTTCCTCGGGACAGTGAACACTGAAGCTTTCTTT. As protein: CASSPFLGTVNTEAFF.

CDR3 DNA sequence: TGCAGCGTTGAACACTATGGCTACACCTTC. It is translated as CSVEHYGYTF. The chain carries TRBV29-1 and TRBJ1-2; D call uncertain. Germline V gives CDR1 SQVTM, CDR2 ANQGSEA. Deletions cut 2 bases from V and 3 bases from J, with 1 base between. This CDR3 is built from 10 residues. The entire variable domain, with the rest obtained from reference TRBV29-1 and TRBJ1-2, is as follows: SAVISQKPSRDICQRGTSLTIQCQVDSQVTMMFWYRQQPGQSLTLIATANQGSEATYESGFVIDKFPISRPNLTFSTLTVSNMSPEDSSIYLCSVEHYGYTFGSGTRLTVV.

The CDR3 nucleotides are TGCAGCGTTGAAGATAGCCGGGGGAATCGAAACACCATATATTTT. It translates to CSVEDSRGNRNTIYF. The chain has TRBV29-1 and TRBJ1-3; D is perhaps TRBD1 (5 bases). Germline CDR1 and CDR2: SQVTM and ANQGSEA. This CDR3 has 15 residues. V lost 0 bases to trimming and J lost 5 bases, with 14 bases between them.

The rearrangement joins TRBV5-1 to TRBJ2-7; no definite D call. Germline V gene sequence: CDR1 SGHRS, CDR2 YFSETQ. The CDR3 totals 14 residues. Trimming shortened V by 0 bases and J by 3 bases, and 10 bases separated the two germline ends. CDR3: CASSLVGFLYEQYF. Here the CDR3 DNA reads TGCGCCAGCAGCTTGGTGGGGTTCCTCTACGAGCAGTACTTC.

The J gene is TRBJ2-5, the V gene TRBV18; a weak D match, TRBD2 (5 bases). Trimming stripped 3 bases from V and 5 bases from J, with 13 bases between. Germline V CDR1 and CDR2: KGHSH, LQKENI. The CDR3 totals 14 residues. CDR3 region: CASSPDSSGETQYF. The CDR3 DNA follows: TGTGCCAGCTCACCGGATTCTTCGGGGGAGACCCAGTACTTC.

This chain uses TRBV12-3 or TRBV12-4 with TRBJ2-1, with 11 bases identical to TRBD2. This CDR3 has 14 amino acids. Trimming cost V 3 bases and J 11 bases; bases outside gene matches: 6. CDR3 sequence (DNA): TGTGCCAGCAGTTTCGGTCTAGCGGGGGGACAGCAGTTCTTC. Amino acid sequence: CASSFGLAGGQQFF.

The CDR3 region is CSAPRAGHTGGYTF. The CDR3, as DNA: TGCAGTGCTCCCCGGGCAGGTCACACGGGCGGCTACACCTTC. The chain links TRBV20-1 to TRBJ1-2; D remains unclear. Germline V CDR1 and CDR2: DFQATT, SNEGSKA (reference sequence). The V end lost 5 bases, the J end lost 8 bases, and 21 bases lay between the germline ends. The CDR3 has 14 amino acids.

The chain employs TRBV3-1 and TRBJ1-1, with D unresolved. The CDR3 has 13 residues. Germline values: CDR1 LGHDT, CDR2 YNNKEL (reference sequence). V lost 0 bases to trimming and J lost 10 bases, with 12 bases between them. This CDR3 reads CASSQDAAGRAFF. As DNA, the CDR3 is TGTGCCAGCAGCCAAGATGCAGCGGGAAGAGCTTTCTTT.

V usage is TRBV27 and J usage is TRBJ2-7, with unresolved D. V was shortened by 6 bases and J by 6 bases, with 12 bases between the two germline ends. CDR1 and CDR2 from the germline V gene are MNHEY and SMNVEV (reference sequence). This CDR3 is 12 amino acids long. The CDR3 sequence is CASSRAVGEQYF. In nucleotides, the CDR3 is TGTGCCAGCAGCCGGGCGGTGGGCGAGCAGTACTTC.

This clonotype appeared a few times. V and J are TRBV29-1 and TRBJ2-7, with TRBD1 as a possible D gene (6 bases). This CDR3 contains 11 residues. From germline, CDR1 is SQVTM and CDR2 ANQGSEA. With 5 bases removed from V and 6 bases from J, the gap between germline ends came to 11 bases. CDR3: CSVWGPGEQYF. The CDR3 DNA is TGCAGCGTTTGGGGGCCGGGCGAGCAGTACTTC.

The chain is built from TRBV19 and TRBJ2-7, with TRBD1 identical over 9 bases. The CDR3 spans 15 residues. V trimming: 6 bases; J trimming: 2 bases; junction bases outside the gene matches: 8. CDR1 and CDR2 from the germline V gene are LNHDA and SQIVND (reference sequence). The CDR3 DNA is TGTGCCAGTAGGATACAGGGGGCTCACACCTACGAGCAGTACTTC. It translates to CASRIQGAHTYEQYF.

The V call is TRBV5-4, the J call TRBJ2-5; D unresolved. Trimming stripped 4 bases from V and 3 bases from J, with 16 bases between. The CDR3 contains 15 residues. In germline, CDR1 is SGHNT, CDR2 YYREEE (reference sequence). CDR3 residues: CASSPFMAAKETQYF. The CDR3 region has the DNA TGTGCCAGCAGCCCTTTTATGGCGGCCAAAGAGACCCAGTACTTC. Full variable domain (remainder filled in from reference TRBV5-4 and TRBJ2-5): ETGVTQSPTHLIKTRGQQVTLRCSSQSGHNTVSWYQQALGQGPQFIFQYYREEENGRGNFPPRFSGLQFPNYSSELNVNALELDDSALYLCASSPFMAAKETQYFGPGTRLLVL.

V usage is TRBV20-1 and J usage is TRBJ2-5; no firm D call. The CDR3 contains 13 residues. Trimming took off 5 bases at V and 3 bases at J, with 13 bases between the two ends. Looked up from germline, CDR1 is DFQATT and CDR2 is SNEGSKA (reference sequence). CDR3 nucleotides: TGCAGTGCTCTGTGGACGGGTAAAGAGACCCAGTACTTC. Its translation: CSALWTGKETQYF.

This chain joins TRBV9 and TRBJ1-2; perhaps TRBD1 as D (6 bases). Trimming shortened V by 4 bases and J by 4 bases, and 14 bases separated the two germline ends. The CDR3 extends over 14 amino acids. Looked up from germline, CDR1 is SGDLS and CDR2 is YYNGEE. This CDR3 reads CASSPTGLGYGYTF. The CDR3 coding sequence is TGTGCCAGCAGCCCCACAGGGTTGGGCTATGGCTACACCTTC.

The CDR3 DNA reads TGCAGCGTTCGAGGGGCCTCTGGAAACACCATATATTTT. This codes for CSVRGASGNTIYF. The chain couples TRBV29-1 to TRBJ1-3; weak D call: TRBD1 (5 bases). Germline CDR1 and CDR2: SQVTM and ANQGSEA. V was trimmed by 5 bases and J by 0 bases, leaving 8 bases between them. This CDR3 contains 13 residues.

V gene TRBV15 combines with J gene TRBJ2-3; 9 bases align to TRBD1. CDR1 is LNHNV, CDR2 YYDKDF, per germline (reference sequence). Trimming at V came to 1 base and at J to 2 bases, leaving 7 bases not matched to a gene. The CDR3 extends over 17 amino acids. In DNA, the CDR3 is TGTGCCACCAGCAGAGCGAGGGGACAGGGTGACACAGATACGCAGTATTTT. Its protein is CATSRARGQGDTDTQYF.

V gene TRBV4-1 combines with J gene TRBJ1-1, with a weak D call TRBD1 (5 bases). The CDR3 consists of 13 residues. CDR1 is MGHRA, CDR2 YSYEKL, per germline. Trimming pared 0 bases from V and 7 bases from J, leaving 9 bases between. CDR3 amino acids: CASSQDLGDEAFF. CDR3 nucleotides: TGCGCCAGCAGCCAAGATCTGGGGGATGAAGCTTTCTTT.

J is TRBJ1-5 and V is TRBV20-1; perhaps TRBD1 as D (6 bases). The CDR3 is 15 amino acids. Germline values: CDR1 DFQATT, CDR2 SNEGSKA (reference sequence). With 3 bases removed from V and 2 bases from J, the gap between germline ends came to 14 bases. The CDR3 coding sequence is TGCAGTGCTAGTGGGGGCGCGGGGGGCAATCAGCCCCAGCATTTT. It specifies CSASGGAGGNQPQHF.

V usage is TRBV20-1 and J usage is TRBJ1-1; tentatively, D is TRBD1 (6 bases). Germline lookup yields CDR1 DFQATT and CDR2 SNEGSKA (reference sequence). Trimming took 4 bases from V and 0 from J, leaving 9 bases between them. The CDR3 has 13 residues. The CDR3 reads CSANQGLNTEAFF. In DNA, the CDR3 is TGCAGTGCTAATCAGGGGTTGAACACTGAAGCTTTCTTT.

J is TRBJ2-2 and V is TRBV20-1, with 10 bases matching TRBD2. J lost 2 bases, V lost 3 bases, and 9 bases had no gene match. Germline loops: CDR1 DFQATT, CDR2 SNEGSKA (reference sequence). CDR3 length equals 17 residues. CDR3 nucleotide sequence: TGCAGTGCTAGGGTGGGGCTAGCGGGGGCCAACACCGGGGAGCTGTTTTTT. It encodes CSARVGLAGANTGELFF.

V is TRBV6-5 and J is TRBJ2-7, with D possibly TRBD2 on 7 matching bases. V was shortened by 5 bases and J by 4 bases, with 15 bases between the two germline ends. The CDR3 extends over 14 amino acids. Germline V gene sequence: CDR1 MNHEY, CDR2 SVGAGI. CDR3 nucleotide sequence: TGTGCCAGCAGTCCTTCGGGGGGCAGGTACGAGCAGTACTTC. This codes for CASSPSGGRYEQYF.

V gene TRBV19 combines with J gene TRBJ1-5; 7 bases are shared with TRBD1. CDR1 LNHDA and CDR2 SQIVND come from the germline V gene (reference sequence). With 7 bases clipped from V and 6 bases from J, the junction kept 12 bases outside the gene matches. The CDR3 contains 15 residues. Here the CDR3 DNA reads TGTGCCAGTACCGGGACAGCAATGGTCGGTCAGCCCCAGCATTTT. Translation: CASTGTAMVGQPQHF.

The rearrangement uses TRBV12-3 or TRBV12-4 and TRBJ2-1; no clear D gene. The length of the CDR3 is 11 residues. Trimming cost V 7 bases and J 7 bases, with 8 bases left between them. This CDR3 reads CASKARNEQFF. As DNA, the CDR3 is TGTGCCAGCAAGGCTCGAAATGAGCAGTTCTTC.